This TCR beta chain is drawn from a study of blood T cell repertoires in COVID-19. Study overall: Sites in the United States, Italy and Spain provided acute and convalescent COVID-19 samples. Sample material is recorded as cDNA or gDNA derived from T cells, B-cell-depleted T cells, or PBMCs.

This CDR3 contains 15 residues. V dropped 3 bases and J dropped 2; count of bases not matched to a gene: 7. Germline V gene sequence: CDR1 LNHDA, CDR2 SQIVND (reference sequence). Per the study methods: How many nucleated cells were present was estimated from reference gene primer amplification. Sequenced by immunoSEQ multiplex PCR; TCRdb stores in-frame clones only, minus some. V, J and clone size reflect that table, while D and trimming were determined from the DNA. This table holds about 39,000 clones, roughly 80% found once. This receptor was identified in a man in his sixties in a cohort sampled during active COVID-19. The chain recombines TRBV19 with TRBJ2-7, with 7 bases that match TRBD1. The sequenced sample consisted of peripheral blood. The CDR3 spells CASSMRSGGTYEQYF. In DNA form, the CDR3 reads TGTGCCAGTAGTATGAGGTCAGGGGGAACCTACGAGCAGTACTTC.